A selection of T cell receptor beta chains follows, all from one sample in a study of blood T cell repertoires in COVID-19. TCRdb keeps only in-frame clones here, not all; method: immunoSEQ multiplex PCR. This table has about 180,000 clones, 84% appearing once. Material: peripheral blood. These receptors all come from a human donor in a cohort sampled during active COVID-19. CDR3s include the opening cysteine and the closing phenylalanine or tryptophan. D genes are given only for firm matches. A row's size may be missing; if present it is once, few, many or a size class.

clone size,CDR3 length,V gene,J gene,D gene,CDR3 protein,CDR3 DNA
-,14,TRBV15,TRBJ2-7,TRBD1,CATSRDRRGLEQYF,TGTGCCACCAGCAGAGACCGCAGGGGGCTGGAGCAGTACTTC
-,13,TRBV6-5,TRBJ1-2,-,CASSSENYYGYTF,TGTGCCAGCAGTTCTGAGAATTACTATGGCTACACCTTC
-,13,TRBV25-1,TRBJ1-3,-,CASTGSSGNTIYF,TGTGCCAGCACCGGTAGCTCTGGAAACACCATATATTTT
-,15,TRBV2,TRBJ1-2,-,CASTDGATDYYGYTF,TGTGCCAGCACCGACGGAGCGACGGACTACTATGGCTACACCTTC
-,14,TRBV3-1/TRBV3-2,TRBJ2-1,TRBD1,CASSLQTGNNEQFF,TGTGCCAGCAGCCTACAGACAGGGAACAATGAGCAGTTCTTC
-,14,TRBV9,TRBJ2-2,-,CASRMKGDTGELFF,TGTGCCAGCAGGATGAAGGGGGACACCGGGGAGCTGTTTTTT
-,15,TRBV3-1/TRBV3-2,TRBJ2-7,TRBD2,CASSQEAGGLYEQYF,TGTGCCAGCAGCCAAGAGGCGGGGGGCCTCTACGAGCAGTACTTC
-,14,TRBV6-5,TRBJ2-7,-,CASSLGQWRGEQYF,TGTGCCAGCAGTTTGGGACAGTGGAGGGGCGAGCAGTACTTC
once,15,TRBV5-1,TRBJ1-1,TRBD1,CASSLEGTGNTEAFF,TGCGCCAGCAGCTTGGAAGGGACAGGGAACACTGAAGCTTTCTTT
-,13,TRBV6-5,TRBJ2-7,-,CASRERQPYEQYF,TGTGCCAGCAGGGAGCGACAGCCCTACGAGCAGTACTTC
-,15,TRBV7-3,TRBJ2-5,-,CASSLTGSGGQTQYF,TGTGCCAGCAGCTTAACAGGTTCAGGGGGGCAGACCCAGTACTTC
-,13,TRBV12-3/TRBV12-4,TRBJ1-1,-,CASTPTGNTEAFF,TGTGCCAGCACCCCGACTGGGAACACTGAAGCTTTCTTT
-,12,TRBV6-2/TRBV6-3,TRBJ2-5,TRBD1,CASSGTAETQYF,TGTGCCAGCAGCGGGACAGCAGAGACCCAGTACTTC
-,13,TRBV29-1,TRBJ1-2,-,CSVEAPGNYGYTF,TGCAGCGTTGAGGCACCCGGGAACTATGGCTACACCTTC
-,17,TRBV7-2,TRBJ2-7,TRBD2,CASSLEGLAGGPYEQYF,TGTGCCAGCAGCTTAGAAGGCCTAGCGGGGGGGCCCTACGAGCAGTACTTC
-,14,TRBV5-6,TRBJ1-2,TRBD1,CASSRTGGDYGYTF,TGTGCCAGCAGTCGGACAGGGGGCGACTATGGCTACACCTTC
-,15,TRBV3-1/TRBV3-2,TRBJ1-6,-,CASSRATGGEMPLHF,TGTGCCAGCAGCCGTGCGACTGGCGGCGAGATGCCCCTCCACTTT
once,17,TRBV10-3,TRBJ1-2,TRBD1,CAISESIGQGKNYGYTF,TGTGCCATCAGTGAGTCGATCGGACAGGGGAAAAACTATGGCTACACCTTC
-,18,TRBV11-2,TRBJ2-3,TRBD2,CASNNRNGTSGPTDTQYF,TGTGCCAGCAACAATCGGAACGGGACTAGCGGCCCCACAGATACGCAGTATTTT
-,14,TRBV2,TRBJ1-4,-,CASRGDSNSEKLFF,TGTGCCAGCAGAGGAGACAGTAACTCTGAAAAACTGTTTTTT
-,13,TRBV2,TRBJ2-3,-,CASIGGETDTQYF,TGTGCCAGCATTGGCGGGGAGACAGATACGCAGTATTTT
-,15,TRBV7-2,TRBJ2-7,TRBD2,CASSLARGGGYEQYF,TGTGCCAGCAGCTTAGCCCGGGGCGGGGGGTACGAGCAGTACTTC
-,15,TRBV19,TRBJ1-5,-,CASRSPQGYNQPQHF,TGTGCCAGTAGATCCCCTCAGGGTTACAATCAGCCCCAGCATTTT